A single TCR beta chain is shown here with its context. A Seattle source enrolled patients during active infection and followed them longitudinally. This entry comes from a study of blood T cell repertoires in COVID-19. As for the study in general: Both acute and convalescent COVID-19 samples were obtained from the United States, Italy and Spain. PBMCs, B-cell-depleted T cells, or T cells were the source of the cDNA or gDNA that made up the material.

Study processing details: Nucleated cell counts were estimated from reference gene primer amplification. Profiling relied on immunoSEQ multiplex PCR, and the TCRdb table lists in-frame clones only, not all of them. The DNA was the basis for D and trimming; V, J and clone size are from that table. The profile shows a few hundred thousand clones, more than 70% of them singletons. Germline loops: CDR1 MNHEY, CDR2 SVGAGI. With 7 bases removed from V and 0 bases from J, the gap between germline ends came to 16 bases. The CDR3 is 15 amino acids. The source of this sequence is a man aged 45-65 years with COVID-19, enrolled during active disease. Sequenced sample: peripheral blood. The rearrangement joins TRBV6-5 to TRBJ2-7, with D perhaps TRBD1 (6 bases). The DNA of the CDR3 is TGTGCCAGCACCAAGGGGGAGATTGGCTCCTACGAGCAGTACTTC. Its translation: CASTKGEIGSYEQYF.